These T cell receptor beta chains were read from a single sample in a study of OX40 agonist ivuxolimab in advanced cancers. Libraries were prepared by immunoSEQ multiplex PCR; TCRdb keeps only in-frame clonotypes and omits some of them. The sample lists tens of thousands of clones, about 88% seen once, with 0.27% in the top ten. The sample consisted of CD4+ or CD8+ T cells sorted from blood, taken in a trial of the OX40 agonist ivuxolimab. The receptors here all came from an adult with an advanced solid tumor such as melanoma, head and neck, liver or kidney cancer. The CDR3 runs from the conserved cysteine through the conserved F or W. Each record gives: V gene, J gene, CDR3 protein.

TRBV7-6	TRBJ2-7	CASSLNVLGQGAYEQYF
TRBV5-6	TRBJ1-5	CASSSRTGWDQPQHF
TRBV11-3	TRBJ2-7	CASSQRNVSGHRREQYF
TRBV18	TRBJ2-1	CASSPPANSYNEQFF
TRBV6-5	TRBJ1-5	CASSYGGGQPQHF
TRBV7-9	TRBJ2-2	CASSLAGLAGGQGTGELFF
TRBV15	TRBJ2-5	CATSRGIAGLQETQYF
TRBV5-4	TRBJ2-1	CASSFGRMADEQFF
TRBV10-1	TRBJ1-1	CASSEMGLTEAFF
TRBV7-3	TRBJ2-2	CASSPSPLTGGTGELFF
TRBV14	TRBJ2-7	CASSPRQGLAYEQYF
TRBV11-3	TRBJ2-5	CASSLGSGSQETQYF
TRBV29-1	TRBJ2-7	CSVWPGLAGDEQYF
TRBV6-5	TRBJ1-5	CASSYGQGEGQHF
TRBV7-8	TRBJ2-7	CASSLGGQGVVEQYF
TRBV2	TRBJ2-2	CASSEDISTTGELFF
TRBV5-5	TRBJ1-1	CASSLWPLDTEAFF
TRBV10-3	TRBJ2-3	CAIKTSGDTQYF
TRBV19	TRBJ1-3	CASSRHTGVLSGNTIYF
TRBV19	TRBJ2-4	CASSPDRAAKNIQYF
TRBV6-6	TRBJ2-1	CASSYSQGRYNEQFF
TRBV9	TRBJ1-1	CASSAARGWSTEAFF
TRBV7-9	TRBJ2-3	CASSPDRLRLTDTQYF
TRBV18	TRBJ1-2	CASSSRTGSSYGYTF
TRBV5-8	TRBJ2-5	CASSPGWGKETQYF
TRBV7-9	TRBJ2-5	CASSSRGDFFGETQYF
TRBV5-1	TRBJ1-1	CASSLIQLSSQRNTEAFF
TRBV2	TRBJ2-5	CASRGDRVTETQYF
TRBV5-8	TRBJ2-5	CASSPGQVETQYF
TRBV5-1	TRBJ1-1	CASSLYQQSEAFF
TRBV28	TRBJ1-5	CASSFAGGNSNQPQHF
TRBV19	TRBJ2-3	CASSPWGADTQYF